A selection of T cell receptor beta chains follows, all from one sample in a study of T cells after yellow fever vaccination. TCRdb redid the calling of the 5' RACE reads with MiXCR, one entry per CDR3 protein. The repertoire holds 450,000 to 650,000 distinct CDR3 sequences, with 13% as singletons. Sequencing used PBMCs, obtained on the day of the yellow fever booster vaccination. These receptors originate from a man aged 30 to 45 who received the YFV17D yellow fever vaccine. Each CDR3 is given with its conserved first and last residue. Fields, in order: V gene, D gene, J gene, CDR3 length, clone size, CDR3 DNA, CDR3 protein. A D gene is named only where the DNA matches it firmly. Clone size is not always given. Where it is, it says once, few, many or a class for expanded clones.

v_gene: TRBV20-1; d_gene: TRBD2; j_gene: TRBJ2-3; len: 15; abundance: few; CDR3nt: TGCAGTGCCATGGGGACTAGCGAGTTTGCAGATACGCAGTATTTT; CDR3aa: CSAMGTSEFADTQYF
v_gene: TRBV20-1; d_gene: TRBD2; j_gene: TRBJ2-7; len: 17; abundance: NA; CDR3nt: TGCAGTGCTAGACCGAGGGGAATCGGGACTACTATTTACGAGCAGTACTTC; CDR3aa: CSARPRGIGTTIYEQYF
v_gene: TRBV11-2; d_gene: NA; j_gene: TRBJ1-2; len: 15; abundance: NA; CDR3nt: TGTGCCAGCAGCTTAGTGTGGGGAGAATCGGATGGCTACACCTTC; CDR3aa: CASSLVWGESDGYTF
v_gene: TRBV4-3; d_gene: TRBD1; j_gene: TRBJ2-4; len: 17; abundance: NA; CDR3nt: TGCGCCAGCAGCCAAGGTCCCAGGGGGACGGCCAAAAACATTCAGTACTTC; CDR3aa: CASSQGPRGTAKNIQYF
v_gene: TRBV12-3/TRBV12-4; d_gene: TRBD2; j_gene: TRBJ2-3; len: 15; abundance: few; CDR3nt: TGTGCCAGCAGCCTTCTAGCGGGAGAAGGAGATACGCAGTATTTT; CDR3aa: CASSLLAGEGDTQYF
v_gene: TRBV7-2; d_gene: TRBD2; j_gene: TRBJ2-1; len: 16; abundance: NA; CDR3nt: TGTGCCAGCAGCCCGCCGGGACTAGCGGGAGTCAGGGAGCAGTTCTTC; CDR3aa: CASSPPGLAGVREQFF
v_gene: TRBV20-1; d_gene: NA; j_gene: TRBJ2-3; len: 12; abundance: NA; CDR3nt: TGCAGTGCTAGGGGTTCGGTGGATACGCAGTATTTT; CDR3aa: CSARGSVDTQYF
v_gene: TRBV20-1; d_gene: TRBD2; j_gene: TRBJ2-7; len: 14; abundance: many; CDR3nt: TGCAGTGCCTACACCCTAGCGGGGACCTACGAGCAGTACTTC; CDR3aa: CSAYTLAGTYEQYF
v_gene: TRBV12-3/TRBV12-4; d_gene: NA; j_gene: TRBJ2-3; len: 15; abundance: NA; CDR3nt: TGTGCCAGCAGTTCAAACAGGGATGAGACAGATACGCAGTATTTT; CDR3aa: CASSSNRDETDTQYF
v_gene: TRBV15; d_gene: NA; j_gene: TRBJ2-3; len: 15; abundance: NA; CDR3nt: TGTGCCACCAGCAGAGATGAGTCTAGCACAGATACGCAGTATTTT; CDR3aa: CATSRDESSTDTQYF
v_gene: TRBV5-1; d_gene: NA; j_gene: TRBJ2-7; len: 14; abundance: NA; CDR3nt: TGCGCCAGCAGCTTGGGCGGAGCCCGGTTCGAGCAGTACTTC; CDR3aa: CASSLGGARFEQYF
v_gene: TRBV15; d_gene: TRBD2; j_gene: TRBJ2-1; len: 13; abundance: few; CDR3nt: TGTGCCACCGGGACTAACTCCTACAATGAGCAGTTCTTC; CDR3aa: CATGTNSYNEQFF
v_gene: TRBV7-2; d_gene: NA; j_gene: TRBJ2-5; len: 16; abundance: NA; CDR3nt: TGTGCCAGCAGCCCGTGGGGACCTCTGGCGCAAGAGACCCAGTACTTC; CDR3aa: CASSPWGPLAQETQYF
v_gene: TRBV15; d_gene: TRBD2; j_gene: TRBJ2-7; len: 14; abundance: few; CDR3nt: TGTGCCACCCGGTTAGCGGGAGAGGTTGACGAGCAGTACTTC; CDR3aa: CATRLAGEVDEQYF
v_gene: TRBV20-1; d_gene: NA; j_gene: TRBJ2-7; len: 13; abundance: once; CDR3nt: TGCAGTGCTAGAGATGCACAGTCCTACGAGCAGTACTTC; CDR3aa: CSARDAQSYEQYF
v_gene: TRBV20-1; d_gene: TRBD2; j_gene: TRBJ2-7; len: 14; abundance: NA; CDR3nt: TGCAGTGGCCTGACTAGCGGGAGGGTCGACGAGCAGTACTTC; CDR3aa: CSGLTSGRVDEQYF
v_gene: TRBV3-1; d_gene: TRBD1; j_gene: TRBJ2-5; len: 16; abundance: NA; CDR3nt: TGTGCCAGCAGCCGAGGGGGACAGGGCCTACAAGAGACCCAGTACTTC; CDR3aa: CASSRGGQGLQETQYF
v_gene: TRBV27; d_gene: NA; j_gene: TRBJ2-5; len: 13; abundance: few; CDR3nt: TGTGCCAGCGGGTACAGGTCGCAAGAGACCCAGTACTTC; CDR3aa: CASGYRSQETQYF
v_gene: TRBV29-1; d_gene: NA; j_gene: TRBJ1-1; len: 11; abundance: NA; CDR3nt: TGCAGCGTTAGTGGGAACACTGAAGCTTTCTTT; CDR3aa: CSVSGNTEAFF
v_gene: TRBV15; d_gene: NA; j_gene: TRBJ2-1; len: 16; abundance: NA; CDR3nt: TGTGCCACCAGCAGGGGGGAGGTGGTTCGGGGGAATGAGCAGTTCTTC; CDR3aa: CATSRGEVVRGNEQFF
v_gene: TRBV2; d_gene: TRBD2; j_gene: TRBJ2-1; len: 15; abundance: few; CDR3nt: TGTGCCAGCACCTCCTTAGCGGGATCCTACAATGAGCAGTTCTTC; CDR3aa: CASTSLAGSYNEQFF
v_gene: TRBV7-2; d_gene: TRBD1; j_gene: TRBJ1-4; len: 15; abundance: few; CDR3nt: TGTGCCAGCAGCTCTACCGGGACAGCAGCCGAAAAACTGTTTTTT; CDR3aa: CASSSTGTAAEKLFF